The T cell receptor (beta chain) under discussion was sequenced for a study of blood T cell repertoires in COVID-19. In the original analysis: Counts of nucleated cells, estimated from reference gene primer amplification, were obtained. Clones were sequenced by immunoSEQ multiplex PCR, and TCRdb holds only the in-frame ones, with some missing. D and trimming come from the DNA, and the V and J calls and clone size come from that table. The sample consists of roughly 13,000 clones, roughly 84% of them appearing once. The J segment lost 4 bases and the V segment lost 2 bases, leaving 7 bases of the junction unmatched. There are 16 residues in the CDR3. Germline CDR1 and CDR2: SGHAT and FQNNGV.

Sequencing was done on a sample of peripheral blood. The chain couples TRBV11-2 to TRBJ1-4; 7 positions agree with TRBD1. The TCR comes from a woman aged 45-59 years with active or convalescent COVID-19. The CDR3 DNA sequence: TGTGCCAGCAGCTTAATCGGGGGACAGAATAATGAAAAACTGTTTTTT. This sequence encodes CASSLIGGQNNEKLFF.